A single sample gave rise to the 14 T cell receptor beta chains below, sequenced in a study of shared clonotypes between healthy human individuals. Some clones are missing from TCRdb's copy, which holds only in-frame ones; the method was immunoSEQ multiplex PCR. The sample carries about 690,000 clones, less than 95% recorded once. Sequencing input: memory CD8+ T cells from PBMCs. Described subset: CD45RO+ cells pooled with CCR7-negative TemRA cells. These receptors were obtained from a man between 18 and 35 years old in good health. Some clones in this sample may be carry-over from other donors' samples.

V usage is TRBV7-2 and J usage is TRBJ2-6; TRBD1 aligns across 9 bases. The CDR3 totals 18 residues. Losses at the gene ends were 4 bases for V and 0 bases for J; bases not matched to a gene: 7. Per germline, CDR1 SGHTA and CDR2 FQGNSA. The chain's CDR3 is CASSSTGGSYSGANVLTF. The CDR3 coding sequence is TGTGCCAGCAGCTCTACAGGGGGCTCATACTCTGGGGCCAACGTCCTGACTTTC.

The genes are TRBV7-9 and TRBJ2-5, with TRBD2 matching 12 bases. V was pared by 4 bases and J by 2 bases, with 14 bases of the junction left unmatched. The germline gives CDR1 SEHNR, CDR2 FQNEAQ (reference sequence). The CDR3 is 19 amino acids. The CDR3 DNA follows: TGTGCCAGCAGCTGGACTAGCGGGAAGGGGGCCCCACCTCAAGAGACCCAGTACTTC. As protein: CASSWTSGKGAPPQETQYF.

This clone was detected a few times. The chain links TRBV11-2 to TRBJ1-4; no clear D. The CDR3 contains 14 residues. CDR1 and CDR2 (germline): SGHAT, FQNNGV. The V and J ends lost 1 base and 8 bases respectively, with 11 bases between them. This CDR3 is CASSLGRSREKLFF. The DNA for the CDR3 is TGTGCCAGCAGCTTAGGCAGATCACGAGAAAAACTGTTTTTT.

This rearrangement joins TRBV13 to TRBJ2-7; 11 bases fit TRBD2. Per the germline V gene, CDR1 is PRHDT and CDR2 is FYEKMQ (reference sequence). The CDR3 covers 17 residues. The ends lost 5 bases at V and 1 base at J; junction bases unmatched: 10. CDR3 residues: CASSRRGGLADSYEQYF. CDR3 nucleotides: TGTGCCAGCAGCAGAAGGGGGGGACTAGCGGATTCCTACGAGCAGTACTTC.

This chain links TRBV7-7 with TRBJ1-3; D unclear. The V end was cut by 2 bases, the J end by 0 bases, with 5 bases between. The CDR3 is made up of 14 amino acids. Germline CDR1 and CDR2: SSHAT and FNYEAQ (reference sequence). The CDR3 reads CASSLTVSGNTIYF. The CDR3 coding sequence is TGTGCCAGCAGCTTAACGGTCTCTGGAAACACCATATATTTT.

The chain couples TRBV2 to TRBJ2-6; D is ambiguous. CDR1 is SNHLY and CDR2 is FYNNEI in the germline V gene. The CDR3 has 16 residues. The ends were cut back, 5 bases at V and 5 bases at J, with 16 bases in the middle. The DNA for the CDR3 is TGTGCCAGCAGTATCATAGTACAAAGTCGGGCCAACGTCCTGACTTTC. Residues: CASSIIVQSRANVLTF.

The chain is built from TRBV11-1 and TRBJ2-2; perhaps TRBD1 as D (6 bases). There are 15 residues in the CDR3. Between the trimmed V and J ends, which lost 2 bases and 1 base, there was a span of 8 bases. Germline CDR1 reads SGHAT; CDR2 reads FQDESV (reference sequence). The CDR3: CASSLLQGNTGELFF. As DNA, the CDR3 is TGTGCCAGCAGCTTATTACAGGGGAACACCGGGGAGCTGTTTTTT.

The genes are TRBV4-1 and TRBJ2-1, with D possibly TRBD2 on 5 matching bases. The ends were cut back, 1 base at V and 8 bases at J, with 15 bases in the middle. There are 15 residues in the CDR3. The germline V gene has CDR1 MGHRA and CDR2 YSYEKL. The CDR3 region is CASSQGPGLIHEQFF. The DNA of the CDR3 is TGCGCCAGCAGCCAAGGTCCGGGATTGATCCATGAGCAGTTCTTC.

This clone was detected once. The chain recombines TRBV28 with TRBJ2-5; TRBD2 agrees at 13 bases. Trimming removed 4 bases from V and 7 bases from J; junction bases left unmatched: 18. This CDR3 is 19 amino acids long. CDR1 and CDR2 (germline): MDHEN, SYDVKM. CDR3 DNA: TGTGCCAGCAGTTCCCATCGACTAGCGGGAGGACGTCAAGAGTGGACCCAGTACTTC. Translated, it gives CASSSHRLAGGRQEWTQYF.

This chain connects TRBV7-7 to TRBJ2-7; TRBD1 agrees at 7 bases. This CDR3 is built from 13 residues. Germline V CDR1 and CDR2: SSHAT, FNYEAQ (reference sequence). Trimming removed 5 bases from V and 3 bases from J; junction bases left unmatched: 4. CDR3 loop: CASSRDSSYEQYF. As DNA, the CDR3 is TGTGCCAGCAGCCGGGACAGCAGCTACGAGCAGTACTTC.

The J gene is TRBJ2-1, the V gene TRBV19; 8 nucleotides line up with TRBD2. V lost 6 bases to trimming and J lost 9 bases; unmatched junction nucleotides: 7. This CDR3 is built from 13 residues. Germline CDR1 LNHDA, CDR2 SQIVND (reference sequence). The CDR3 reads CASRSGAGGEQFF. In DNA, the CDR3 is TGTGCCAGTAGGAGTGGCGCGGGGGGTGAGCAGTTCTTC.

The chain recombines TRBV27 with TRBJ2-7; TRBD2 is a possible D gene (5 bases). This CDR3 region has 14 residues. The germline gives CDR1 MNHEY, CDR2 SMNVEV (reference sequence). The germline V and J ends were trimmed by 7 bases and 3 bases, with 16 bases remaining between them. The chain's CDR3 is CASTRAGSVYEQYF. In DNA, the CDR3 is TGTGCCAGCACACGGGCGGGTTCGGTCTACGAGCAGTACTTC.

This clone was seen only once. The chain employs TRBV7-8 and TRBJ2-7; the D gene is possibly TRBD1 (6 bases). This CDR3 comprises 15 residues. Per germline, CDR1 SGHVS and CDR2 FQNEAQ. V was clipped by 0 bases and J by 3 bases, with 12 bases between them. CDR3 region: CASSLAGLGGYEQYF. CDR3 DNA sequence: TGTGCCAGCAGCTTAGCGGGGCTAGGGGGCTACGAGCAGTACTTC. Full variable domain (remainder filled in from reference TRBV7-8 and TRBJ2-7): GAGVSQSPRYKVAKRGQDVALRCDPISGHVSLFWYQQALGQGPEFLTYFQNEAQLDKSGLPSDRFFAERPEGSVSTLKIQRTQQEDSAVYLCASSLAGLGGYEQYFGPGTRLTVT.

The gene calls are TRBV7-2 and TRBJ2-1; unclear D gene. Trimming pared 5 bases from V and 2 bases from J, leaving 16 bases between. Germline-derived CDR1 and CDR2 are SGHTA and FQGNSA. The CDR3 consists of 16 residues. CDR3: CASSPLAGPPYNEQFF. The CDR3 bases are TGTGCCAGCAGCCCCCTGGCAGGACCTCCCTACAATGAGCAGTTCTTC.